The next 32 T cell receptor beta chains were all read from a single sample in a study of OX40 agonist ivuxolimab in advanced cancers. Profiling relied on immunoSEQ multiplex PCR, and the TCRdb table lists in-frame clones only, not all of them. The data show 75,000 to 90,000 clones, 75% to 90% seen once. Sequencing was performed on CD4+ or CD8+ T cells sorted from blood, taken in a trial of the OX40 agonist ivuxolimab. These receptor sequences come from an adult with an advanced solid tumor such as melanoma, head and neck, liver or kidney cancer.

A note on this clone: Germline is not matched at one junction end, which may reflect a read error. CDR3 sequence: CARRLGTGSFNGYTF. CDR3 bases: TGTGCCCGGAGGCTGGGGACAGGGAGCTTCAATGGCTACACCTTC. The rearrangement uses TRBV30 and TRBJ1-2; 9 nucleotides line up with TRBD1. The CDR3 extends over 15 amino acids. Germline CDR1 and CDR2: GTSNPN and SVGIG (reference sequence).

The chain employs TRBV9 and TRBJ1-1; D is unresolved. Trimming left V 2 bases short and J 1 base short, with 12 bases between. Germline V lookup: CDR1 SGDLS, CDR2 YYNGEE. The CDR3 is 15 amino acids. CDR3 DNA: TGTGCCAGCAGCGTTTCTCCGAGTGAGAACACTGAAGCTTTCTTT. Translating gives CASSVSPSENTEAFF.

The rearrangement joins TRBV5-3 to TRBJ1-1; D might be TRBD1 (6 bases). TRBV5-3 is an open reading frame whose function is uncertain. This CDR3 region has 17 residues. V gave up 0 bases and J gave up 0 bases, with 15 bases separating them. The CDR3 sequence is CARSLVPAGTMNTEAFF. DNA for the CDR3: TGTGCCAGAAGCTTGGTTCCCGCCGGGACAATGAACACTGAAGCTTTCTTT.

The chain employs TRBV7-8 and TRBJ2-1, with D perhaps matching TRBD2 (6 bases). Germline loops: CDR1 SGHVS, CDR2 FQNEAQ. This CDR3 contains 14 residues. Trimming left V 0 bases short and J 3 bases short, with 6 bases between. The CDR3 DNA reads as TGTGCCAGCAGCTTAGCGGGGGGCTACAATGAGCAGTTCTTC. Translation gives CASSLAGGYNEQFF.

The chain combines TRBV5-1 with TRBJ2-3; 12 bases match TRBD2. J was trimmed by 4 bases and V by 0 bases; bases with no gene match: 6. The CDR3 is 17 residues long. The germline V gene has CDR1 SGHRS and CDR2 YFSETQ. CDR3: CASSLGPSGGAADTQYF. The DNA of the CDR3 is TGCGCCAGCAGCTTGGGCCCTAGCGGGGGGGCCGCAGATACGCAGTATTTT.

The J gene is TRBJ2-1, the V gene TRBV7-2; 7 bases are shared with TRBD1. The CDR3 totals 12 residues. The ends lost 5 bases at V and 10 bases at J; junction bases unmatched: 5. Germline V gene lookup returns CDR1 SGHTA and CDR2 FQGNSA. CDR3 residues: CASSRPGGEQFF. The CDR3 DNA reads TGTGCCAGCAGCCGGCCAGGGGGAGAGCAGTTCTTC.

The chain has TRBV27 and TRBJ2-5; TRBD1 might be the D (6 bases). This CDR3 has 14 amino acids. The germline V gene encodes CDR1 MNHEY and CDR2 SMNVEV (reference sequence). With 3 bases removed from V and 1 base from J, the gap between germline ends came to 9 bases. In DNA form, the CDR3 reads TGTGCCAGCAGTTTTCGGGACACCCAAGAGACCCAGTACTTC. This codes for CASSFRDTQETQYF.

The rearrangement joins TRBV2 to TRBJ1-2; the D gene is possibly TRBD1 (6 bases). This CDR3 has 15 residues. The germline CDR1 and CDR2 sequences are SNHLY and FYNNEI. Trimming took off 1 base at V and 6 bases at J, with 15 bases between the two ends. The CDR3 sequence: CASSEDGQTFNGYTF. CDR3 in DNA: TGTGCCAGCAGTGAAGACGGACAGACCTTTAATGGCTACACCTTC.

The V call is TRBV18, the J call TRBJ2-7, with D maybe TRBD1 (5 bases). V gave up 0 bases and J gave up 2 bases, with 8 bases separating them. CDR3 length: 14 amino acids. Per germline, CDR1 KGHSH and CDR2 LQKENI. The CDR3, as DNA: TGTGCCAGCTCACCACCACAGGCGACCTACGAGCAGTACTTC. This encodes CASSPPQATYEQYF.

The V gene is TRBV5-1, the J gene TRBJ2-2; no clear D gene. V lost 3 bases and J lost 0, with 12 bases in between. Per germline, CDR1 SGHRS and CDR2 YFSETQ. This CDR3 has 16 amino acids. CDR3 in DNA: TGCGCCAGCAGCTCTGCGATAGGGACGAACACCGGGGAGCTGTTTTTT. Encoded protein: CASSSAIGTNTGELFF.

The genes are TRBV4-1 and TRBJ1-4; 7 nucleotides line up with TRBD1. The CDR3 has 17 amino acids. Germline-derived CDR1 and CDR2 are MGHRA and YSYEKL. With V trimmed by 1 base and J by 5 bases, 10 bases remained unmatched. The CDR3 is CASSQVGGRGINEKLFF. The CDR3 DNA reads TGCGCCAGCAGCCAAGTAGGGGGCCGGGGAATCAATGAAAAACTGTTTTTT.

The V and J genes are TRBV7-2 and TRBJ1-5; D is unresolved. CDR1 is SGHTA, CDR2 FQGNSA, per germline. V dropped 5 bases and J dropped 0 bases, with 11 bases sitting between them. The CDR3 runs 15 residues. CDR3 amino acids: CASSRDGNSNQPQHF. The CDR3 region has the DNA TGTGCCAGCAGCCGAGACGGAAATAGCAATCAGCCCCAGCATTTT.

The V and J genes are TRBV18 and TRBJ2-5, with D perhaps given as TRBD1 or TRBD2 (5 bases each). The DNA end lines up better with TRBJ2-7; the J call may be wrong. This CDR3 spans 14 amino acids. Germline CDR1 is KGHSH and CDR2 is LQKENI. DNA for the CDR3: TGTGCCAGCTCACCGTCCGGGACCGCCTACGAGCAGTACTTC. Translation: CASSPSGTAYEQYF.

This rearrangement joins TRBV5-6 to TRBJ1-1; D not resolved. V dropped 5 bases and J dropped 4 bases, with 18 bases sitting between them. This CDR3 spans 15 amino acids. CDR1 and CDR2 (germline): SGHDT, YYEEEE. CDR3 nucleotide sequence: TGTGCCAGCAGTCAGAGGGTGTTATCGGGCACTGAAGCTTTCTTT. Protein: CASSQRVLSGTEAFF.

V and J are TRBV5-1 and TRBJ2-7; 8 bases agree with TRBD1. This CDR3 is 15 amino acids long. From germline, CDR1 is SGHRS and CDR2 YFSETQ. V was pared by 0 bases and J by 3 bases, with 5 bases of the junction left unmatched. The CDR3 sequence: CASSLARGQGYEQYF. For the CDR3, the DNA is TGCGCCAGCAGCTTGGCAAGAGGACAGGGCTACGAGCAGTACTTC.

The chain combines TRBV25-1 with TRBJ2-1, with D possibly being TRBD2 (6 bases). The CDR3 is 15 amino acids. The V and J ends lost 3 bases and 0 bases respectively, with 9 bases between them. CDR1 is MGHDK, CDR2 SYGVNS, per germline. As DNA, the CDR3 is TGTGCCAGCAGTGATCGGGGGTTCTCCTACAATGAGCAGTTCTTC. Protein product: CASSDRGFSYNEQFF.

V is TRBV5-1 and J is TRBJ2-2; weak D call: TRBD2 (5 bases). The CDR3 is made up of 15 amino acids. Trimming removed 2 bases at V and 3 bases at J, with 11 bases between. Germline CDR1 is SGHRS and CDR2 is YFSETQ. The CDR3 bases are TGCGCCAGCAGCTTTTCCTGGGGAGACACCGGGGAGCTGTTTTTT. Translation gives CASSFSWGDTGELFF.

The chain recombines TRBV5-1 with TRBJ2-7, with D unclear. The ends were cut back, 0 bases at V and 0 bases at J, with 10 bases in the middle. From germline, CDR1 is SGHRS and CDR2 YFSETQ. The CDR3 contains 15 residues. The CDR3 loop is CASSLEGTSSYEQYF. The CDR3 nucleotides are TGCGCCAGCAGCTTGGAGGGAACAAGCTCCTACGAGCAGTACTTC.

V is TRBV18 and J is TRBJ1-4, with TRBD1 matching 7 bases. V shed 3 bases, J shed 3 bases, and the junction held 4 bases outside the gene matches. There are 15 residues in the CDR3. Germline V gene lookup returns CDR1 KGHSH and CDR2 LQKENI. Here the CDR3 DNA reads TGTGCCAGCTCACCCCCGGGACAGTCTAATGAAAAACTGTTTTTT. Protein sequence: CASSPPGQSNEKLFF.

This clone has just one count. This chain links TRBV19 with TRBJ2-6, with D unresolved. In germline, CDR1 is LNHDA, CDR2 SQIVND (reference sequence). This CDR3 contains 17 residues. Trimming pared 4 bases from V and 3 bases from J, leaving 16 bases between. The CDR3 sequence: CASSRALALGGANVLTF. The CDR3 DNA follows: TGTGCCAGTAGTAGGGCCTTGGCCTTGGGTGGGGCCAACGTCCTGACTTTC.

The chain couples TRBV6-1 to TRBJ1-3, with TRBD1 as a possible D gene (5 bases). This CDR3 region has 15 residues. CDR1 MNHNS and CDR2 SASEGT come from the germline V gene. Between the trimmed V and J ends, which lost 2 bases and 5 bases, there was a span of 13 bases. In nucleotides, the CDR3 is TGTGCCAGCAGTGAAAGACCGGGGGTTCGAAACACCATATATTTT. Its translation: CASSERPGVRNTIYF.

The V gene is TRBV7-3, the J gene TRBJ2-3, with 9 nucleotides matching TRBD1. The J segment lost 6 bases and the V segment lost 3 bases, leaving 4 bases of the junction unmatched. This CDR3 has 14 amino acids. CDR1 and CDR2 from the germline V gene are SGHTA and FQGTGA. The DNA for the CDR3 is TGTGCCAGCAGCTTGACAGGGGGTTCGGATACGCAGTATTTT. Protein: CASSLTGGSDTQYF.

The chain recombines TRBV7-9 with TRBJ1-4; TRBD1 aligns across 9 bases. Trimming cost V 4 bases and J 8 bases; bases outside gene matches: 14. CDR1 and CDR2 (germline): SEHNR, FQNEAQ (reference sequence). This CDR3 is built from 17 residues. The DNA for the CDR3 is TGTGCCAGCAGCTCGGCCGGGACAGGGTACCGGTGGGAAAAACTGTTTTTT. It encodes CASSSAGTGYRWEKLFF.

V is TRBV30 and J is TRBJ1-5, with TRBD1 as a possible D gene (6 bases). V lost 5 bases and J 3 bases, leaving 11 bases between the germline ends. The CDR3 length is 13 residues. CDR1 and CDR2 from the germline V gene are GTSNPN and SVGIG (reference sequence). CDR3 residues: CAWAGGPNQPQHF. DNA of the CDR3: TGTGCCTGGGCGGGGGGCCCCAATCAGCCCCAGCATTTT.

This CDR3 reads CASSPAGGTEAFF. For the CDR3, the DNA is TGTGCCAGCTCCCCCGCGGGGGGCACTGAAGCTTTCTTT. The chain combines TRBV18 with TRBJ1-1; perhaps TRBD1 as D (5 bases). V lost 6 bases and J lost 4, with 12 bases in between. The CDR3 is 13 amino acids. The germline V gene encodes CDR1 KGHSH and CDR2 LQKENI.

The rearrangement uses TRBV4-3 and TRBJ1-6; D not certain. V dropped 0 bases and J dropped 6 bases, with 12 bases sitting between them. Germline CDR1 reads LGHNA; CDR2 reads YSLEER. The CDR3 sequence is 16 residues long. The CDR3 DNA is TGCGCCAGCAGCCAAGAGCCCGGACCATTTAATTCACCCCTCCACTTT. Protein sequence: CASSQEPGPFNSPLHF.

The V gene is TRBV15, the J gene TRBJ2-7; 7 nucleotides match TRBD1. V lost 3 bases to trimming and J lost 6 bases; unmatched junction nucleotides: 5. The CDR3 is made up of 13 amino acids. Germline CDR1 and CDR2: LNHNV and YYDKDF (reference sequence). CDR3 coding DNA: TGTGCCACCAGCAGGGGACAGTATTCCGAGCAGTACTTC. Translating it yields CATSRGQYSEQYF. Combining the CDR3 with reference TRBV15 and TRBJ2-7 gives the whole variable domain DAMVIQNPRYQVTQFGKPVTLSCSQTLNHNVMYWYQQKSSQAPKLLFHYYDKDFNNEADTPDNFQSRRPNTSFCFLDIRSPGLGDTAMYLCATSRGQYSEQYFGPGTRLTVT.

The V and J genes are TRBV5-4 and TRBJ2-5; TRBD1 aligns across 8 bases. The ends lost 4 bases at V and 4 bases at J; junction bases unmatched: 6. Looked up from germline, CDR1 is SGHNT and CDR2 is YYREEE (reference sequence). CDR3 length: 14 amino acids. CDR3 loop: CASSPGGQRETQYF. The DNA of the CDR3 is TGTGCCAGCAGCCCAGGGGGCCAAAGAGAGACCCAGTACTTC. Full variable domain (rest looked up from reference TRBV5-4 and TRBJ2-5): ETGVTQSPTHLIKTRGQQVTLRCSSQSGHNTVSWYQQALGQGPQFIFQYYREEENGRGNFPPRFSGLQFPNYSSELNVNALELDDSALYLCASSPGGQRETQYFGPGTRLLVL.

The chain combines TRBV20-1 with TRBJ2-7, with D hard to call. The length of the CDR3 is 10 residues. The germline V and J ends were trimmed by 7 bases and 4 bases, with 8 bases remaining between them. Germline CDR1 and CDR2: DFQATT and SNEGSKA (reference sequence). The CDR3 nucleotides read TGCAGTGTAGTAGGGTACGAGCAGTACTTC. This codes for CSVVGYEQYF.

This chain connects TRBV5-6 to TRBJ2-1; 7 positions match TRBD1. The CDR3 length is 12 residues. Trimming removed 5 bases from V and 12 bases from J; junction bases left unmatched: 8. Germline V gene data show CDR1 as SGHDT and CDR2 as YYEEEE. The CDR3 spells CASRNRQGGQFF. The CDR3 region has the DNA TGTGCCAGCAGGAATAGACAGGGTGGGCAGTTCTTC. The full variable domain, its missing parts supplied by reference TRBV5-6 and TRBJ2-1, is DAGVTQSPTHLIKTRGQQVTLRCSPKSGHDTVSWYQQALGQGPQFIFQYYEEEERQRGNFPDRFSGHQFPNYSSELNVNALLLGDSALYLCASRNRQGGQFFGPGTRLTVL.

This clone turned up a few times. This chain uses TRBV2 with TRBJ1-1, with D possibly matching TRBD1 (5 bases). This CDR3 comprises 13 residues. V was pared by 2 bases and J by 4 bases, with 8 bases between. Germline V gene sequence: CDR1 SNHLY, CDR2 FYNNEI. The CDR3 coding sequence is TGTGCCAGCAGTGAACAGGGTGCCACTGAAGCTTTCTTT. It specifies CASSEQGATEAFF. The variable domain in full, with the rest retrieved from reference TRBV2 and TRBJ1-1, is EPEVTQTPSHQVTQMGQEVILRCVPISNHLYFYWYRQILGQKVEFLVSFYNNEISEKSEIFDDQFSVERPDGSNFTLKIRSTKLEDSAMYFCASSEQGATEAFFGQGTRLTVV.

The rearrangement links TRBV5-1 to TRBJ1-1; D ambiguous. Germline V gene sequence: CDR1 SGHRS, CDR2 YFSETQ. This CDR3 comprises 11 residues. Deletions cut 1 base from V and 8 bases from J, with 6 bases between. CDR3 in DNA: TGCGCCAGCAGCTTGCACAGCGAAGCTTTCTTT. The encoded protein is CASSLHSEAFF. Full variable domain (rest looked up from reference TRBV5-1 and TRBJ1-1): KAGVTQTPRYLIKTRGQQVTLSCSPISGHRSVSWYQQTPGQGLQFLFEYFSETQRNKGNFPGRFSGRQFSNSRSEMNVSTLELGDSALYLCASSLHSEAFFGQGTRLTVV.